Shown below are 8 T cell receptor beta chains from a single sample sequenced in a study of T cell responses to AZD1222 COVID-19 vaccine. TCRdb's copy holds only in-frame clones and misses some; the assay was immunoSEQ multiplex PCR. The sample includes 95,000 to 130,000 clones, approximately 85% seen only once; the top ten take 3.9%. The source material was peripheral blood, sampled on day 0 of MenACWY control vaccination. The receptors originated from an adult in good health.

The chain uses TRBV6-2 or TRBV6-3 and TRBJ1-1, with D perhaps matching TRBD1 (5 bases). Trimming cost V 5 bases and J 6 bases, with 10 bases left between them. The CDR3 is made up of 12 amino acids. Germline CDR1 reads MNHEY; CDR2 reads SVGEGT. CDR3 nucleotides: TGTGCCAGCAGTCCGCGCAGGGCTGAAGCTTTCTTT. It specifies CASSPRRAEAFF.

The chain links TRBV6-4 to TRBJ1-5; D gene unclear. The CDR3 totals 20 residues. Germline assignment: CDR1 MRHNA and CDR2 SNTAGT. Trimming removed 7 bases from V and 0 bases from J, with 28 bases in between. The CDR3 region is CASNYAVGPKHSFSNQPQHF. The CDR3 coding sequence is TGTGCCAGCAATTACGCCGTTGGCCCGAAACACTCCTTTAGCAATCAGCCCCAGCATTTT.

This clone has just a few counts. This sequence joins TRBV11-1 and TRBJ1-6; 7 nucleotides agree with TRBD1. Per the germline V gene, CDR1 is SGHAT and CDR2 is FQDESV (reference sequence). The CDR3 loop spans 14 amino acids. Trimming at V came to 3 bases and at J to 7 bases, leaving 3 bases not matched to a gene. The CDR3 protein is CASSFTGENSPLHF. The CDR3 DNA sequence: TGTGCCAGCAGCTTCACAGGGGAGAATTCACCCCTCCACTTT.

The chain has TRBV19 and TRBJ1-5, with 8 positions matching TRBD1. The germline V gene has CDR1 LNHDA and CDR2 SQIVND (reference sequence). The CDR3 runs 16 residues. The ends lost 1 base at V and 3 bases at J; junction bases unmatched: 5. CDR3 sequence reads: CASSIGVGQVNQPQHF. CDR3 in DNA: TGTGCCAGTAGTATAGGGGTGGGACAGGTCAATCAGCCCCAGCATTTT.

V usage is TRBV6-5 and J usage is TRBJ2-7, with D possibly TRBD1 on 6 matching bases. The V and J ends lost 5 bases and 4 bases respectively, with 6 bases between them. Germline values: CDR1 MNHEY, CDR2 SVGAGI. This CDR3 comprises 11 residues. CDR3 loop: CASSTGYEQYF. As DNA, the CDR3 is TGTGCCAGCAGTACAGGGTACGAGCAGTACTTC.

The CDR3 bases are TGTGCCAGCAGGGAGGACTCAGCTAACACTGAAGCTTTCTTT. Translated, it gives CASREDSANTEAFF. The chain joins TRBV2 to TRBJ1-1, with D unresolved. Germline CDR1 reads SNHLY; CDR2 reads FYNNEI. The CDR3 length is 14 residues. The V gene lost 6 bases and the J gene lost 2 bases, with 13 bases spanning the gap.

The chain combines TRBV7-2 with TRBJ2-7, with 9 bases identical to TRBD2. Trimming cost V 2 bases and J 0 bases; bases outside gene matches: 8. Germline V lookup: CDR1 SGHTA, CDR2 FQGNSA. This CDR3 contains 17 residues. The CDR3 DNA follows: TGTGCCAGCAGCTTAAACAGCGGGGGGTCGAGCTCCTACGAGCAGTACTTC. This codes for CASSLNSGGSSSYEQYF.

The chain uses TRBV9 and TRBJ2-5; 9 bases match TRBD2. Germline V gene lookup returns CDR1 SGDLS and CDR2 YYNGEE. The V and J ends lost 0 bases and 5 bases, in that order; junction bases with no gene match: 8. This CDR3 is built from 16 residues. The CDR3 spells CASSVGQAGGRETQYF. As DNA, the CDR3 is TGTGCCAGCAGCGTAGGTCAGGCGGGGGGGCGTGAGACCCAGTACTTC.